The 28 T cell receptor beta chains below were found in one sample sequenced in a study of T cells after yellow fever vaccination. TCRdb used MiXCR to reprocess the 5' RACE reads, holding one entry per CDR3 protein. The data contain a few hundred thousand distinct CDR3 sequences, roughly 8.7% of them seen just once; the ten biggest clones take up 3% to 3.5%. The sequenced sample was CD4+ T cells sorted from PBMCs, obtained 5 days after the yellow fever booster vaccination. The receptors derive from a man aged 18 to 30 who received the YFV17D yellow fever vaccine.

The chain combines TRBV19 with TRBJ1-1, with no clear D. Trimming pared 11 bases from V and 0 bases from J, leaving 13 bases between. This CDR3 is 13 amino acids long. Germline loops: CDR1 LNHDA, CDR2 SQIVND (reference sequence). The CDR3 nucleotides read TGTGCCTCAGCGGGCAGCGTGAACACTGAAGCTTTCTTT. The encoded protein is CASAGSVNTEAFF.

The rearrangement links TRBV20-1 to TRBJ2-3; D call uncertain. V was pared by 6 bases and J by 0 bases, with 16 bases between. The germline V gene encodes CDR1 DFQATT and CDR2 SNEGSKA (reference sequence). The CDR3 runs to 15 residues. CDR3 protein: CSAYKARSSTDTQYF. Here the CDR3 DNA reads TGCAGTGCCTATAAGGCTAGATCTAGCACAGATACGCAGTATTTT.

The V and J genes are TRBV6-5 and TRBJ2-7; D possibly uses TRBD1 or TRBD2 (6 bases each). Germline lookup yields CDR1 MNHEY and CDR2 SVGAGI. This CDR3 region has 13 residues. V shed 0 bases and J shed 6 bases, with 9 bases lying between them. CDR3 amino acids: CASSYSGGSEQYV. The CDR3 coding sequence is TGTGCCAGCAGTTACTCGGGGGGCTCCGAGCAGTACGTC.

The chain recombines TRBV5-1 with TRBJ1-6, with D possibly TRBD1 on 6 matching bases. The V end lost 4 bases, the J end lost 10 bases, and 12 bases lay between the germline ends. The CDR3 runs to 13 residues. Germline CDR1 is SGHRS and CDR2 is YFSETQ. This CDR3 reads CASSPRGDSPLHF. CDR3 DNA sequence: TGCGCCAGCAGCCCTAGGGGGGACTCACCCCTCCACTTT.

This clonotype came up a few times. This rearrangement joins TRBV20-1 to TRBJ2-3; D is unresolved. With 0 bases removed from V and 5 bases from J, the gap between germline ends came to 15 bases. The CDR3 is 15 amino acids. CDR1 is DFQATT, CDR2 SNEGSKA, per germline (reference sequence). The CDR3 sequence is CSARDKTDLGDTQYF. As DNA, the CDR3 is TGCAGTGCTAGAGATAAGACGGACCTTGGAGATACGCAGTATTTT.

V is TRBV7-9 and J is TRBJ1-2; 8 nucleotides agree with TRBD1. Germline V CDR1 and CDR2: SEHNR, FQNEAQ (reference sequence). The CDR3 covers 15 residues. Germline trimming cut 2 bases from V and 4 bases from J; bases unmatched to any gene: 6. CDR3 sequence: CASSLLQGVGYGYTF. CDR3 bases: TGTGCCAGCAGCTTATTACAGGGGGTGGGCTATGGCTACACCTTC.

The CDR3 DNA reads as TGTGCCAGCAGCCAAGATCGGCTAGCGGGGGCTCGGGTAGATACGCAGTATTTT. Its protein product is CASSQDRLAGARVDTQYF. This chain uses TRBV4-2 with TRBJ2-3; 10 positions agree with TRBD2. Germline CDR1 is LGHNA and CDR2 is YNFKEQ. The J segment lost 5 bases and the V segment lost 0 bases, leaving 11 bases of the junction unmatched. The CDR3 runs to 18 residues.

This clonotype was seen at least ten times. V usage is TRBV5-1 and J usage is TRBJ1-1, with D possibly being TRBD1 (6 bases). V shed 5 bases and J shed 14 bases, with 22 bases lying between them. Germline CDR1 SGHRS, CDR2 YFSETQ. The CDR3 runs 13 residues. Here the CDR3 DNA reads TGCGCCAGCAGAGGGGACACCAGGCCTTGGGGGTTCTTT. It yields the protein CASRGDTRPWGFF.

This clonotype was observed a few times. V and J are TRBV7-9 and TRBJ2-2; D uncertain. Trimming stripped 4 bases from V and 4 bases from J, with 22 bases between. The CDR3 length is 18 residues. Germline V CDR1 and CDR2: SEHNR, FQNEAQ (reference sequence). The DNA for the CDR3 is TGTGCCAGCAGCTCCCGACCGATGCCAGGTTCCGCCACCGGGGAGCTGTTTTTT. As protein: CASSSRPMPGSATGELFF.

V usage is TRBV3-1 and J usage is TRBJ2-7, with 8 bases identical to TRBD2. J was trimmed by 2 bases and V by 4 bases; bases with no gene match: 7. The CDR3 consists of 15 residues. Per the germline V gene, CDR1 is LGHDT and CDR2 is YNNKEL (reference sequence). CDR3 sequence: CASSRLGTRAYEQYF. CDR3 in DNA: TGTGCCAGCAGCCGACTGGGGACTAGAGCCTACGAGCAGTACTTC.

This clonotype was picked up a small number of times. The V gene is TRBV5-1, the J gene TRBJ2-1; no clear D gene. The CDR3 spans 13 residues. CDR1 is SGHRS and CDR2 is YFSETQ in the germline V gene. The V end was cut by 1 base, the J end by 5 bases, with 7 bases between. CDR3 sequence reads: CASSLNGDNEQFF. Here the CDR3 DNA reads TGCGCCAGCAGCTTGAACGGAGACAATGAGCAGTTCTTC. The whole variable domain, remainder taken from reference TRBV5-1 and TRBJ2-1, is KAGVTQTPRYLIKTRGQQVTLSCSPISGHRSVSWYQQTPGQGLQFLFEYFSETQRNKGNFPGRFSGRQFSNSRSEMNVSTLELGDSALYLCASSLNGDNEQFFGPGTRLTVL.

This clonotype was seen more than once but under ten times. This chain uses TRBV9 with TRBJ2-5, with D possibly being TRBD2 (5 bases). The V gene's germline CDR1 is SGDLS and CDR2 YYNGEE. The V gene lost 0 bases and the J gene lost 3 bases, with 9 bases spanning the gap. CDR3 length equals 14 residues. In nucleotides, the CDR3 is TGTGCCAGCAGCGTAGATCTAGCAGAAGAGACCCAGTACTTC. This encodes CASSVDLAEETQYF.

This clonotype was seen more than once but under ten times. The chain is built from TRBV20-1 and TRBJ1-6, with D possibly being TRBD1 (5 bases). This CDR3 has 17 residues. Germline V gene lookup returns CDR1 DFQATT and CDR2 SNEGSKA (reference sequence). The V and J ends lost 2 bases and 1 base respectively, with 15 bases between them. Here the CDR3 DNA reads TGCAGTGCTAGAAGGGGATCGGGTTATTCCTATAATTCACCCCTCCACTTT. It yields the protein CSARRGSGYSYNSPLHF.

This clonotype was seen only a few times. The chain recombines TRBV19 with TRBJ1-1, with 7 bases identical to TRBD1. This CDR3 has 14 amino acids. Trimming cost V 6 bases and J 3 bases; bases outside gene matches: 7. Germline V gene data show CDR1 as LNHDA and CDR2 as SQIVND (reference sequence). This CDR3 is CASSGKGAYTEAFF. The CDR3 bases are TGTGCCAGTAGCGGAAAGGGGGCGTACACTGAAGCTTTCTTT. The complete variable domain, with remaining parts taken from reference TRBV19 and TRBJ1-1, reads DGGITQSPKYLFRKEGQNVTLSCEQNLNHDAMYWYRQDPGQGLRLIYYSQIVNDFQKGDIAEGYSVSREKKESFPLTVTSAQKNPTAFYLCASSGKGAYTEAFFGQGTRLTVV.

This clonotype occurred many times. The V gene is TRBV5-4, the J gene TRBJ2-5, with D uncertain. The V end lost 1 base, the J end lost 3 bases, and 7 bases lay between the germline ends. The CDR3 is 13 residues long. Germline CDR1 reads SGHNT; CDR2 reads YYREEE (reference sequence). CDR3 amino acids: CASSLSRKETQYF. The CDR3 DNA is TGTGCCAGCAGCTTGTCTCGGAAAGAGACCCAGTACTTC.

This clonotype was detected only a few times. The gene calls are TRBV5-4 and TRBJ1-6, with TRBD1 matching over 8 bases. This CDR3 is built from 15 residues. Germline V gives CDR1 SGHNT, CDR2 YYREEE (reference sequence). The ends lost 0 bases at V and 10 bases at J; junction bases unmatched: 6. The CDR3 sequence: CASSLGPGGESPLHF. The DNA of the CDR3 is TGTGCCAGCAGCTTGGGTCCAGGGGGCGAGTCACCCCTCCACTTT.

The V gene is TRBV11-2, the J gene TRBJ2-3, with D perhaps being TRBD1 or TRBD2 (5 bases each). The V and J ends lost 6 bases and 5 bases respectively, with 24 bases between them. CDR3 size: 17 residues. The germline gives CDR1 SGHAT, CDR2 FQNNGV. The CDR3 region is CASRSFPPGLSGDTQYF. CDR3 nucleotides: TGTGCCAGCAGGTCATTTCCGCCGGGGCTCTCCGGAGATACGCAGTATTTT.

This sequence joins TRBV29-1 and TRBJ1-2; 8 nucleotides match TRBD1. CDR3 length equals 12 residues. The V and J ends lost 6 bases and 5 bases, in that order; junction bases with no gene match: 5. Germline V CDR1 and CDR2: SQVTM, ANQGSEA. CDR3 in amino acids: CSVGGQAYGYTF. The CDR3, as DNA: TGCAGCGTAGGGGGACAGGCGTATGGCTACACCTTC. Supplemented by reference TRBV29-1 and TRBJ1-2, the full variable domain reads SAVISQKPSRDICQRGTSLTIQCQVDSQVTMMFWYRQQPGQSLTLIATANQGSEATYESGFVIDKFPISRPNLTFSTLTVSNMSPEDSSIYLCSVGGQAYGYTFGSGTRLTVV.

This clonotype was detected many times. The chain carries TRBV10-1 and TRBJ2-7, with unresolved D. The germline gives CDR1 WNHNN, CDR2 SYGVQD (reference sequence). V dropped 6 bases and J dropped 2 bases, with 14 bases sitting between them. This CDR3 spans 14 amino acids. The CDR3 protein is CASSPRGPPYEQYF. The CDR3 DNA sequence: TGCGCCAGCAGCCCGAGAGGCCCCCCCTACGAGCAGTACTTC.

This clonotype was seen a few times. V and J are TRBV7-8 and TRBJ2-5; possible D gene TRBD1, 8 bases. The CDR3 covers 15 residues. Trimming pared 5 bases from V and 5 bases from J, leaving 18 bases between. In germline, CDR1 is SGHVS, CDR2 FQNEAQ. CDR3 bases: TGTGCCAGCAGCAGCGGAGCGGGACAGGTGGAGACCCAGTACTTC. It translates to CASSSGAGQVETQYF. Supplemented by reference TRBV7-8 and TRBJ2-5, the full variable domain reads GAGVSQSPRYKVAKRGQDVALRCDPISGHVSLFWYQQALGQGPEFLTYFQNEAQLDKSGLPSDRFFAERPEGSVSTLKIQRTQQEDSAVYLCASSSGAGQVETQYFGPGTRLLVL.

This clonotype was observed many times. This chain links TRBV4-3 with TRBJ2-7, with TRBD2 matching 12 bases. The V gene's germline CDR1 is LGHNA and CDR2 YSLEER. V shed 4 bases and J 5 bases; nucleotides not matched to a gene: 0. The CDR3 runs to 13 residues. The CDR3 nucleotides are TGCGCCAGCAGCCCTAGCGGGGGGGACGAGCAGTACTTC. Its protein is CASSPSGGDEQYF.

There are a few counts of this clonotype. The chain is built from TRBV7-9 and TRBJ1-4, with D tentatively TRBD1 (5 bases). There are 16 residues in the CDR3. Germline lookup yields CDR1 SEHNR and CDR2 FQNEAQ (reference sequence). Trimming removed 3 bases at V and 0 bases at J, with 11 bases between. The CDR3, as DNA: TGTGCCAGCAGCTTGGGGGGATTATCAACTAATGAAAAACTGTTTTTT. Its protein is CASSLGGLSTNEKLFF.

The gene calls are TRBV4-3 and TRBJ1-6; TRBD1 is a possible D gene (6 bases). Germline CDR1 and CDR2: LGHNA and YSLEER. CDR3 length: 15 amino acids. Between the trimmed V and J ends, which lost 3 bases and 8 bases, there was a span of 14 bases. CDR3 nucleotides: TGCGCCAGCAGCCATGAGACAGGAACCGATTCACCCCTCCACTTT. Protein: CASSHETGTDSPLHF.

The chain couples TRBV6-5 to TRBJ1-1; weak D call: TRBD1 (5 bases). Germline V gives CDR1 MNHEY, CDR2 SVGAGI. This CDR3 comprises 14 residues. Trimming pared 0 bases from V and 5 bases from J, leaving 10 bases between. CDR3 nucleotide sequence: TGTGCCAGCAGTTACTCGGGACTGCCGACTGAAGCTTTCTTT. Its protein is CASSYSGLPTEAFF.

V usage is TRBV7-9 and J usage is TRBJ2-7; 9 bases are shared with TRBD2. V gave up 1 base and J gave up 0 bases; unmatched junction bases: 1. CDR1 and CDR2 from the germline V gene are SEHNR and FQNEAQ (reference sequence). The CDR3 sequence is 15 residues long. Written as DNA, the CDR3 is TGTGCCAGCAGCTTAGGCGGGGGGGCCTCCTACGAGCAGTACTTC. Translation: CASSLGGGASYEQYF. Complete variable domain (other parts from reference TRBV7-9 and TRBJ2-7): DTGVSQNPRHKITKRGQNVTFRCDPISEHNRLYWYRQTLGQGPEFLTYFQNEAQLEKSRLLSDRFSAERPKGSFSTLEIQRTEQGDSAMYLCASSLGGGASYEQYFGPGTRLTVT.

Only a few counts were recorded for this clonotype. The CDR3 nucleotides are TGTGCCAGCACCTTTTCGGGGGATACGCAGTATTTT. Translating it yields CASTFSGDTQYF. This chain uses TRBV6-6 with TRBJ2-3, with D possibly TRBD2 on 5 matching bases. The V and J ends lost 7 bases and 6 bases respectively, with 11 bases between them. Germline lookup yields CDR1 MNHNY and CDR2 SVGAGI (reference sequence). CDR3 length: 12 amino acids.

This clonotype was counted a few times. The CDR3 DNA sequence: TGTGCCAACCTGACAGCGGGGGTTTCCGAGCAGTACGTC. Its protein is CANLTAGVSEQYV. This sequence joins TRBV6-2 or TRBV6-3 and TRBJ2-7, with 8 nucleotides matching TRBD2. Unmatched junction bases numbered 11, after V lost 10 bases and J lost 6 bases. In germline, CDR1 is MNHEY, CDR2 SVGEGT. The CDR3 contains 13 residues.

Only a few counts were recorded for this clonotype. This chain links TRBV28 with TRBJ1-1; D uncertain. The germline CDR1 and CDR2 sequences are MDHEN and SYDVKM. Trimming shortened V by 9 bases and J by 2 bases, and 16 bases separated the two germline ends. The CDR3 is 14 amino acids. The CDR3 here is CASQGSYRNTEAFF. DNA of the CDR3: TGTGCCAGTCAAGGAAGCTATCGCAACACTGAAGCTTTCTTT.